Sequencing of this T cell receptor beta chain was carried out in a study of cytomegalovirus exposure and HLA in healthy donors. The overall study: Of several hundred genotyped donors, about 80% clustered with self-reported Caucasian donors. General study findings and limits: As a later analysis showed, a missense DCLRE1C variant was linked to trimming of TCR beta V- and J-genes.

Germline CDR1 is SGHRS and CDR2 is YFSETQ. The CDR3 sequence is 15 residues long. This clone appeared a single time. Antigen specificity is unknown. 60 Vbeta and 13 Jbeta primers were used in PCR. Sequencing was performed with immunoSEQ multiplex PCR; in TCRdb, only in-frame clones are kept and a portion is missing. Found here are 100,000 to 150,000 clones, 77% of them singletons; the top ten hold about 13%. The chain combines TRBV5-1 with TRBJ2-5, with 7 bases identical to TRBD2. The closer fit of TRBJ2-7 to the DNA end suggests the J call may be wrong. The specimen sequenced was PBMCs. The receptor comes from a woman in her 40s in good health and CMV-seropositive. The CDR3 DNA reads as TGCGCCAGCAGCTTGGAGTCGGGAGGCTCCTACGAGCAGTACTTC. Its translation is CASSLESGGSYEQYF.